This T cell receptor (beta chain) was observed in a study of siplizumab effects on memory and regulatory T cells. Study-level points and caveats: Suppressive capability of dividing Tregs from siplizumab cultures went unverified. Siplizumab produced a significant reduction in alloreactive sequences that were traceable to unstimulated CD4+ memory cells. Naive T cells were seen as more diverse than memory cells and as major alloresponse contributors. For mappable alloreactive CD4+ clones, the mean Treg-derived fraction was roughly 70% with siplizumab and approximately 26% in controls.

Note on this clone: What it recognizes is unknown.

V dropped 6 bases and J dropped 5 bases, with 11 bases sitting between them. This CDR3 comprises 13 residues. CDR1 is KGHSH and CDR2 is LQKENI in the germline V gene. Method: immunoSEQ multiplex PCR; TCRdb's copy keeps in-frame clones and lacks some. Of some 100,000 clones in the sample, roughly 95% are singletons; the top ten hold 0.031%. Sequencing was done on a sample of naive CD4+ T cells sorted from blood. The receptor was isolated from a human donor in good health. The gene calls are TRBV18 and TRBJ1-5; the D gene is possibly TRBD1 (5 bases). CDR3 protein: CASSLGGDQPQHF. The DNA of the CDR3 is TGTGCCAGCTCGCTGGGGGGGGATCAGCCCCAGCATTTT.